One sample yielded the 23 T cell receptor beta chains listed below, sequenced in a study of blood T cell repertoires in COVID-19. Only in-frame clones appear in the TCRdb table, and some are missing; sequencing was by immunoSEQ multiplex PCR. The sample has tens of thousands of clones, roughly 90% seen once. The sequencing sample was made of peripheral blood. The source is a man between 65 and 79 years old with active or convalescent COVID-19.

The genes are TRBV7-2 and TRBJ2-2, with a tentative D call TRBD1 (5 bases). CDR3 length: 14 amino acids. Germline loops: CDR1 SGHTA, CDR2 FQGNSA. V lost 5 bases, J lost 8 bases, and 15 bases lay in between. In DNA form, the CDR3 reads TGTGCCAGCAGCCCCCGACAGTTCCCGGGGGAGCTGTTTTTT. This encodes CASSPRQFPGELFF.

V is TRBV5-6 and J is TRBJ2-7; the match to TRBD2 covers 8 bases. Trimming removed 6 bases from V and 2 bases from J; junction bases left unmatched: 7. Germline V gives CDR1 SGHDT, CDR2 YYEEEE. This CDR3 comprises 14 residues. The CDR3 loop reads CASNDWRGAYEQYF. Here the CDR3 DNA reads TGTGCCAGCAACGACTGGCGGGGGGCCTACGAGCAGTACTTC.

This clone showed up just once. V is TRBV5-1 and J is TRBJ1-4; D gene ambiguous. V shed 0 bases and J shed 7 bases, with 10 bases lying between them. The CDR3 is 14 residues long. CDR1 is SGHRS and CDR2 is YFSETQ in the germline V gene. The CDR3 region is CASSLEGEGEKLFF. CDR3 nucleotide sequence: TGCGCCAGCAGCTTGGAGGGAGAGGGTGAAAAACTGTTTTTT.

V gene TRBV7-9 combines with J gene TRBJ2-1; TRBD1 matches 11 bases. Looked up from germline, CDR1 is SEHNR and CDR2 is FQNEAQ (reference sequence). Germline trimming cut 4 bases from V and 7 bases from J; bases unmatched to any gene: 6. The CDR3 extends over 15 amino acids. The CDR3 DNA follows: TGTGCCAGCAGCTGGGGGACAGGGGGAGAAAATGAGCAGTTCTTC. Translated, it gives CASSWGTGGENEQFF.

The V and J genes are TRBV3-1 (or the pseudogene TRBV3-2) and TRBJ2-3, with D tentatively TRBD2 (6 bases). V lost 0 bases and J 0 bases, leaving 13 bases between the germline ends. The V gene's germline CDR1 is LGHDT and CDR2 YNNKEL (reference sequence). The CDR3 is 17 residues long. The CDR3 protein is CASSQEGSGVSTDTQYF. DNA of the CDR3: TGTGCCAGCAGCCAAGAGGGTTCGGGGGTTAGCACAGATACGCAGTATTTT.

The V call is TRBV5-4, the J call TRBJ2-7, with D maybe TRBD1 (6 bases). CDR1 is SGHNT and CDR2 is YYREEE in the germline V gene (reference sequence). Trimming took off 0 bases at V and 4 bases at J, with 8 bases between the two ends. This CDR3 contains 13 residues. The CDR3 DNA reads as TGTGCCAGCAGCTTGGGAGGGGGATACGAGCAGTACTTC. Translating it yields CASSLGGGYEQYF.

This clone has only a few counts. The chain is built from TRBV5-5 and TRBJ1-2, with TRBD1 matching over 11 bases. V trimming: 0 bases; J trimming: 8 bases; junction bases outside the gene matches: 9. The length of the CDR3 is 16 residues. From germline, CDR1 is SGHKS and CDR2 YYEKEE (reference sequence). CDR3 DNA sequence: TGTGCCAGCAGCTTGGACAGGACAGGGGGCGCAGGAGGCTACACCTTC. Translated, it gives CASSLDRTGGAGGYTF.

Only one count was recorded for this clone. The rearrangement uses TRBV18 and TRBJ1-1; TRBD1 aligns across 11 bases. The CDR3 spans 15 residues. Germline CDR1 is KGHSH and CDR2 is LQKENI. Trimming removed 5 bases from V and 7 bases from J; junction bases left unmatched: 9. The CDR3 reads CASSMGTGGIGEAFF. As DNA, the CDR3 is TGTGCCAGCTCAATGGGGACAGGGGGTATTGGTGAAGCTTTCTTT.

The V gene is TRBV4-1, the J gene TRBJ2-1; no clear D gene. This CDR3 has 15 residues. CDR1 is MGHRA and CDR2 is YSYEKL in the germline V gene. V lost 0 bases and J lost 7, with 13 bases in between. The CDR3: CASSQESVYTNEQFF. The CDR3 region has the DNA TGCGCCAGCAGCCAAGAAAGCGTCTATACGAATGAGCAGTTCTTC.

The J gene is TRBJ2-3, the V gene TRBV3-1 (or the pseudogene TRBV3-2), with a possible D match to TRBD2 (5 bases). The ends were cut back, 0 bases at V and 6 bases at J, with 13 bases in the middle. Germline V gene lookup returns CDR1 LGHDT and CDR2 YNNKEL (reference sequence). The CDR3 spans 15 residues. This chain's CDR3 is CASSQELALADTQYF. The CDR3, as DNA: TGTGCCAGCAGCCAAGAGCTAGCCTTGGCGGATACGCAGTATTTT.

The V gene is TRBV7-2, the J gene TRBJ2-7, with unresolved D. The CDR3 totals 17 residues. The V gene's germline CDR1 is SGHTA and CDR2 FQGNSA. The ends were cut back, 3 bases at V and 0 bases at J, with 18 bases in the middle. The chain's CDR3 is CASSFFHSLESSYEQYF. The CDR3 DNA reads TGTGCCAGCAGCTTTTTCCACTCACTCGAGAGCTCCTACGAGCAGTACTTC. The full variable domain, its missing parts supplied by reference TRBV7-2 and TRBJ2-7, is GAGVSQSPSNKVTEKGKDVELRCDPISGHTALYWYRQSLGQGLEFLIYFQGNSAPDKSGLPSDRFSAERTGGSVSTLTIQRTQQEDSAVYLCASSFFHSLESSYEQYFGPGTRLTVT.

The V and J genes are TRBV6-5 and TRBJ1-2; no firm D call. V lost 6 bases and J 0 bases, leaving 14 bases between the germline ends. The CDR3 extends over 15 amino acids. Germline V gene lookup returns CDR1 MNHEY and CDR2 SVGAGI. The CDR3 sequence: CASRRRRDANYGYTF. The CDR3 region has the DNA TGTGCCAGCAGGCGGCGGAGGGATGCTAACTATGGCTACACCTTC.

The gene calls are TRBV5-1 and TRBJ2-3, with D tentatively TRBD1 (6 bases). The V gene lost 1 base and the J gene lost 8 bases, with 26 bases spanning the gap. Germline V CDR1 and CDR2: SGHRS, YFSETQ. The length of the CDR3 is 18 residues. CDR3 protein: CASSLYGGAAGGRATQYF. CDR3 nucleotide sequence: TGCGCCAGCAGCTTGTATGGAGGTGCAGCTGGGGGCCGGGCTACGCAGTATTTT.

The chain links TRBV30 to TRBJ1-1; D uncertain. In germline, CDR1 is GTSNPN, CDR2 SVGIG (reference sequence). CDR3 size: 16 residues. With 0 bases removed from V and 1 base from J, the gap between germline ends came to 15 bases. As DNA, the CDR3 is TGTGCCTGGAGTGTAAGTATTGGCCTCCGGAACACTGAAGCTTTCTTT. Amino acid sequence: CAWSVSIGLRNTEAFF.

V gene TRBV2 combines with J gene TRBJ2-7; 12 bases align to TRBD1. The CDR3 length is 18 residues. Trimming took 6 bases from V and 4 from J; bases not matched to a gene: 16. Germline-derived CDR1 and CDR2 are SNHLY and FYNNEI. The CDR3 loop is CASSSGTGGQDGQYEQYF. DNA of the CDR3: TGTGCCAGCAGCTCCGGGACAGGGGGCCAAGATGGGCAGTACGAGCAGTACTTC.

This CDR3 is CASSMGGATEAFF. The CDR3 DNA follows: TGTGCCAGTAGTATGGGGGGGGCTACTGAAGCTTTCTTT. The V call is TRBV19, the J call TRBJ1-1; D might be TRBD1 (6 bases). V shed 3 bases and J shed 5 bases, with 10 bases lying between them. Germline assignment: CDR1 LNHDA and CDR2 SQIVND (reference sequence). The CDR3 runs 13 residues.

This chain joins TRBV7-2 and TRBJ1-2; TRBD1 might be the D (5 bases). The V end lost 5 bases, the J end lost 5 bases, and 15 bases lay between the germline ends. CDR3 length equals 14 residues. Germline V CDR1 and CDR2: SGHTA, FQGNSA. The CDR3 DNA reads as TGTGCCAGCAGCCCCCCTGGGACTTCTTATGGCTACACCTTC. It yields the protein CASSPPGTSYGYTF. The full variable domain, rest sourced from reference TRBV7-2 and TRBJ1-2, is GAGVSQSPSNKVTEKGKDVELRCDPISGHTALYWYRQSLGQGLEFLIYFQGNSAPDKSGLPSDRFSAERTGGSVSTLTIQRTQQEDSAVYLCASSPPGTSYGYTFGSGTRLTVV.

The chain employs TRBV18 and TRBJ2-1; perhaps TRBD2 as D (7 bases). Per germline, CDR1 KGHSH and CDR2 LQKENI. This CDR3 is 17 amino acids long. Deletions cut 2 bases from V and 0 bases from J, with 14 bases between. As DNA, the CDR3 is TGTGCCAGCTCACCAACGGGGGGCAGAGGCTCCTACAATGAGCAGTTCTTC. This encodes CASSPTGGRGSYNEQFF. Together with reference TRBV18 and TRBJ2-1, the CDR3 gives the full variable domain: NAGVMQNPRHLVRRRGQEARLRCSPMKGHSHVYWYRQLPEEGLKFMVYLQKENIIDESGMPKERFSAEFPKEGPSILRIQQVVRGDSAAYFCASSPTGGRGSYNEQFFGPGTRLTVL.

As DNA, the CDR3 is TGCGCCAGCAGCACCTCAGGGGGCCTTGGAACTAATGAAAAACTGTTTTTT. Translated, it gives CASSTSGGLGTNEKLFF. This chain links TRBV5-1 with TRBJ1-4; 8 bases map to TRBD1. Unmatched junction bases numbered 9, after V lost 4 bases and J lost 1 base. Germline CDR1 is SGHRS and CDR2 is YFSETQ. This CDR3 has 17 residues. The whole variable domain, filled in from reference TRBV5-1 and TRBJ1-4, reads KAGVTQTPRYLIKTRGQQVTLSCSPISGHRSVSWYQQTPGQGLQFLFEYFSETQRNKGNFPGRFSGRQFSNSRSEMNVSTLELGDSALYLCASSTSGGLGTNEKLFFGSGTQLSVL.

The chain joins TRBV27 to TRBJ2-2; TRBD1 is a possible D gene (5 bases). The germline V gene has CDR1 MNHEY and CDR2 SMNVEV (reference sequence). V dropped 6 bases and J dropped 7 bases, with 18 bases sitting between them. This CDR3 has 15 residues. CDR3 bases: TGTGCCAGCAGGCTCCAGGGAAATTTGCACGGGGAGCTGTTTTTT. Its translation: CASRLQGNLHGELFF.

The chain joins TRBV11-2 to TRBJ2-3, with 10 bases identical to TRBD2. There are 16 residues in the CDR3. The V gene end was trimmed by 5 bases and the J gene end by 0 bases; junction bases not matched to a gene: 5. Germline values: CDR1 SGHAT, CDR2 FQNNGV. The CDR3 nucleotides are TGTGCCAGCAGCATCGGACTAGCGGCTAGCACAGATACGCAGTATTTT. Translated, it gives CASSIGLAASTDTQYF.

V gene TRBV6-5 combines with J gene TRBJ1-2; 7 bases fit TRBD1. Germline V gene data show CDR1 as MNHEY and CDR2 as SVGAGI. The J segment lost 4 bases and the V segment lost 1 base, leaving 9 bases of the junction unmatched. This CDR3 has 16 residues. CDR3 sequence: CASSYFPDDRAYGYTF. As DNA, the CDR3 is TGTGCCAGCAGTTACTTCCCTGACGACAGGGCCTATGGCTACACCTTC.

This clone showed up just once. J is TRBJ1-1 and V is TRBV27; a weak D match, TRBD1 (6 bases). The CDR3 has 13 amino acids. Trimming removed 2 bases at V and 4 bases at J, with 8 bases between. Germline CDR1 MNHEY, CDR2 SMNVEV (reference sequence). CDR3 sequence reads: CASSLQGPTEAFF. CDR3 sequence (DNA): TGTGCCAGCAGTTTACAGGGGCCCACTGAAGCTTTCTTT.